A selection of T cell receptor beta chains follows, all from one sample in a study of T cells in Graves' hyperthyroidism and ophthalmopathy. TCRdb analysed the multiplex PCR reads with MiXCR anew, one entry per CDR3 protein. The sample consists of 96,000 or so distinct CDR3 sequences, roughly half of them appearing once. The sequencing input was blood. Receptors were obtained from a woman in her thirties or forties with Graves' hyperthyroidism. Each CDR3 is given with its conserved first and last residue. D genes are given only for firm matches. Clone sizes are given selectively: once, few, many, or a class where the clone is expanded.

v_gene,abundance,j_gene,d_gene,CDR3nt,CDR3aa
TRBV28,.,TRBJ1-1,.,TGTGCCAGCAGCCAAAACAGCCTTGAAGCTTTCTTT,CASSQNSLEAFF
TRBV18,few,TRBJ1-1,.,TGTGCCAGCTCCTACAATGGCACTGAAGCTTTCTTT,CASSYNGTEAFF
TRBV3-1,.,TRBJ1-3,.,TGTGCCAGCACCGACGTGACGGCTTACTCTGGAAACACCATATATTTT,CASTDVTAYSGNTIYF
TRBV25-1,.,TRBJ1-2,TRBD1,TGTGCCAGCAGCAAGACAGGGACAGATCCTTATGGCTACACCTTC,CASSKTGTDPYGYTF
TRBV29-1,.,TRBJ1-6,.,TGCAGCTTAAGTGCGAGGGTGGGCAATTCACCCCTCCACTTT,CSLSARVGNSPLHF
TRBV29-1,.,TRBJ2-5,TRBD1,TGCAGCTTGGACAGGGGCGAAGAGACCCAGTACTTC,CSLDRGEETQYF
TRBV7-2,many,TRBJ1-1,TRBD1,TGTGCCAGCAGCTTACAGGGGGCGGATGAAGCTTTCTTT,CASSLQGADEAFF
TRBV20-1,many,TRBJ2-2,.,TGCAGTGCTCCTAGTCCTTACCGGGCCACGAACACCGGGGAGCTGTTTTTT,CSAPSPYRATNTGELFF
TRBV7-8,.,TRBJ1-4,TRBD1,TGTGCCAGCAGCCACAGGGGGCTGGAAAAACTGTTTTTT,CASSHRGLEKLFF
TRBV10-3,.,TRBJ1-4,.,.,CAISMRGSGANVLTFGAVLEKLFF
TRBV20-1,many,TRBJ1-6,.,TGCAGTGCTAGAGATCGGCAGGGTGGTCATTCACCCCTCCACTTT,CSARDRQGGHSPLHF
TRBV5-1,few,TRBJ1-3,.,TGCGCCAGCAGCTTGGTTCGGACAGACACCATATATTTT,CASSLVRTDTIYF
TRBV2,.,TRBJ2-2,TRBD2,TGTGCCAGCAGTGCCGGGACTACCAACACCGGGGAGCTGTTTTTT,CASSAGTTNTGELFF
TRBV7-8,many,TRBJ2-5,.,TGTGCCAGCAGCTTAGTCCCAGGTCAAGAGACCCAGTACTTC,CASSLVPGQETQYF
TRBV19,many,TRBJ2-2,.,TGTGCCAGTAGTGTAGGGCGACCAACCGGGGAGCTGTTTTTT,CASSVGRPTGELFF